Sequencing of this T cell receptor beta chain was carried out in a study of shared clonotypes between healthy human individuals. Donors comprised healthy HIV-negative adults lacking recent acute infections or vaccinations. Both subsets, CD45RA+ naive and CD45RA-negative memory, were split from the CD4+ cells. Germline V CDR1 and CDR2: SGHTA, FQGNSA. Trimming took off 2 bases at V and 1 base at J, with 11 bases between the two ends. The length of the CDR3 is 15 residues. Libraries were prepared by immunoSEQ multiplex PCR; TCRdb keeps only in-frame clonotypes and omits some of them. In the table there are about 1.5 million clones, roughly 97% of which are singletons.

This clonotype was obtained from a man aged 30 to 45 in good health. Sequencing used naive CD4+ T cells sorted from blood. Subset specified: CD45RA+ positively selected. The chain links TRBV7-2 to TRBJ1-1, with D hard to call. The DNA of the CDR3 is TGTGCCAGCAGCTTAAGTGTCCCGACGAACACTGAAGCTTTCTTT. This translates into CASSLSVPTNTEAFF. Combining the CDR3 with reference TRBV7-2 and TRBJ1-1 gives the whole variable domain GAGVSQSPSNKVTEKGKDVELRCDPISGHTALYWYRQSLGQGLEFLIYFQGNSAPDKSGLPSDRFSAERTGGSVSTLTIQRTQQEDSAVYLCASSLSVPTNTEAFFGQGTRLTVV.